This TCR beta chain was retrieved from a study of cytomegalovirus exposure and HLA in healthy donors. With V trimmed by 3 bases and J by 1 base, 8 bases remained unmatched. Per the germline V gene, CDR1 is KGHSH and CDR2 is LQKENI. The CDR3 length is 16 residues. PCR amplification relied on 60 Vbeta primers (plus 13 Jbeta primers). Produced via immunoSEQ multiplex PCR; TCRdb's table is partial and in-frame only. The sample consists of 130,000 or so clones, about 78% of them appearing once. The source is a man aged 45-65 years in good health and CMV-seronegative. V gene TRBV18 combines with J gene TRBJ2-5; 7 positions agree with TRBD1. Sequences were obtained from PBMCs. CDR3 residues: CASSPQTGNRQETQYF. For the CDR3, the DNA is TGTGCCAGCTCACCCCAGACAGGGAACCGCCAAGAGACCCAGTACTTC.